Listed below are T cell receptor beta chains from one sample, sequenced in a study of blood T cell repertoires in COVID-19. The protocol was immunoSEQ multiplex PCR, while the TCRdb copy is restricted to in-frame clones and leaves out a portion. The table shows 130,000 or so clones, with roughly 82% occurring only once. Sequencing was done on a sample of peripheral blood. Receptors originate from a human donor in a cohort sampled during active COVID-19. CDR3s include the opening cysteine and the closing phenylalanine or tryptophan. Fields, in order: J gene, D gene, clone size, V gene, CDR3 protein, CDR3 DNA. The D gene is left open where the match is weak. Clone size is not always given. Where it is, it says once, few, many or a class for expanded clones.

j_call: TRBJ2-3
d_call: TRBD1
clone_size: -
v_call: TRBV6-6
cdr3_aa: CASSYGQGGTDTQYF
cdr3_nt: TGTGCCAGCAGTTACGGACAGGGTGGTACAGATACGCAGTATTTT

j_call: TRBJ2-3
d_call: TRBD1
clone_size: -
v_call: TRBV18
cdr3_aa: CASSRRQGDPDTQYF
cdr3_nt: TGTGCCAGCTCACGAAGACAGGGGGACCCAGATACGCAGTATTTT

j_call: TRBJ2-1
d_call: TRBD2
clone_size: -
v_call: TRBV19
cdr3_aa: CASSTTSGSYNEQFF
cdr3_nt: TGTGCCAGTAGTACCACTAGCGGGAGTTACAATGAGCAGTTCTTC

j_call: TRBJ2-2
d_call: -
clone_size: -
v_call: TRBV5-4
cdr3_aa: CASSSMGGPTGELFF
cdr3_nt: TGTGCCAGCAGCTCTATGGGGGGGCCCACCGGGGAGCTGTTTTTT

j_call: TRBJ1-1
d_call: -
clone_size: -
v_call: TRBV19
cdr3_aa: CASSIGYDSLNTEAFF
cdr3_nt: TGTGCCAGTAGTATCGGCTATGACAGCCTGAACACTGAAGCTTTCTTT

j_call: TRBJ2-1
d_call: TRBD2
clone_size: -
v_call: TRBV5-1
cdr3_aa: CASSLRAGYEQFF
cdr3_nt: TGCGCCAGCAGCTTGCGAGCGGGGTATGAGCAGTTCTTC

j_call: TRBJ2-2
d_call: TRBD2
clone_size: -
v_call: TRBV5-8
cdr3_aa: CASSLGLASGELFF
cdr3_nt: TGTGCCAGCAGCTTGGGACTAGCGTCCGGGGAGCTGTTTTTT

j_call: TRBJ2-1
d_call: TRBD1
clone_size: -
v_call: TRBV11-2
cdr3_aa: CASSSDRAYEQFF
cdr3_nt: TGTGCCAGCAGCTCGGACAGGGCCTATGAGCAGTTCTTC

j_call: TRBJ2-7
d_call: TRBD1
clone_size: -
v_call: TRBV10-2
cdr3_aa: CASRPGQGARYEQYF
cdr3_nt: TGCGCCAGCAGACCGGGACAGGGGGCTCGGTACGAGCAGTACTTC

j_call: TRBJ2-7
d_call: TRBD2
clone_size: -
v_call: TRBV12-3/TRBV12-4
cdr3_aa: CASSPGGDEQYF
cdr3_nt: TGTGCCAGCAGCCCGGGAGGGGACGAGCAGTACTTC

j_call: TRBJ2-1
d_call: -
clone_size: -
v_call: TRBV28
cdr3_aa: CASSLSRAHEQFF
cdr3_nt: TGTGCCAGCAGTTTATCCCGCGCGCATGAGCAGTTCTTC

j_call: TRBJ2-1
d_call: TRBD2
clone_size: -
v_call: TRBV27
cdr3_aa: CASSLWAGGPSEQFF
cdr3_nt: TGTGCCAGCAGTTTATGGGCGGGGGGGCCCAGTGAGCAGTTCTTC

j_call: TRBJ2-2
d_call: -
clone_size: -
v_call: TRBV19
cdr3_aa: CASSIETGTTGELFF
cdr3_nt: TGTGCCAGTAGTATAGAAACAGGGACGACCGGGGAGCTGTTTTTT

j_call: TRBJ1-1
d_call: TRBD1
clone_size: -
v_call: TRBV5-1
cdr3_aa: CASSLGSGGIAFF
cdr3_nt: TGCGCCAGCAGCTTGGGATCAGGGGGCATAGCTTTCTTT

j_call: TRBJ2-1
d_call: TRBD2
clone_size: -
v_call: TRBV5-6
cdr3_aa: CASSYQRGALRSYNEQFF
cdr3_nt: TGTGCCAGCAGCTACCAGCGGGGGGCCCTCCGCTCCTACAATGAGCAGTTCTTC

j_call: TRBJ2-7
d_call: -
clone_size: -
v_call: TRBV4-1
cdr3_aa: CASSQEGSGYEQYF
cdr3_nt: TGCGCCAGCAGCCAAGAGGGGAGCGGCTACGAGCAGTACTTC

j_call: TRBJ2-1
d_call: -
clone_size: -
v_call: TRBV27
cdr3_aa: CASTSTFYNEQFF
cdr3_nt: TGTGCCAGCACCTCGACTTTTTACAATGAGCAGTTCTTC

j_call: TRBJ1-2
d_call: TRBD1
clone_size: once
v_call: TRBV19
cdr3_aa: CASTRGQGNGYTF
cdr3_nt: TGTGCCAGTACCCGGGGACAGGGGAATGGCTACACCTTC

j_call: TRBJ1-2
d_call: TRBD1
clone_size: -
v_call: TRBV5-1
cdr3_aa: CASSSGQQENYGYTF
cdr3_nt: TGCGCCAGCAGCTCGGGACAGCAGGAAAACTATGGCTACACCTTC

j_call: TRBJ2-3
d_call: -
clone_size: -
v_call: TRBV3-1/TRBV3-2
cdr3_aa: CASSQAPPWRSTDTQYF
cdr3_nt: TGTGCCAGCAGCCAAGCCCCCCCCTGGCGGTCCACAGATACGCAGTATTTT

j_call: TRBJ2-3
d_call: -
clone_size: -
v_call: TRBV28
cdr3_aa: CASSLPPSLSRVTDTQYF
cdr3_nt: TGTGCCAGCAGTTTACCCCCCTCCCTCAGCCGGGTCACAGATACGCAGTATTTT

j_call: TRBJ1-4
d_call: -
clone_size: -
v_call: TRBV7-2
cdr3_aa: CASTPGQPRVEEKLFF
cdr3_nt: TGTGCCAGCACACCGGGACAACCGAGGGTGGAGGAAAAACTGTTTTTT

j_call: TRBJ1-2
d_call: TRBD1
clone_size: -
v_call: TRBV6-1
cdr3_aa: CASSDLSGGLYGYTF
cdr3_nt: TGTGCCAGCAGTGATTTGTCAGGGGGCCTCTATGGCTACACCTTC

j_call: TRBJ1-1
d_call: -
clone_size: few
v_call: TRBV6-6
cdr3_aa: CASSSNMNTEAFF
cdr3_nt: TGTGCCAGCAGTTCCAACATGAACACTGAAGCTTTCTTT

j_call: TRBJ2-3
d_call: TRBD1
clone_size: -
v_call: TRBV19
cdr3_aa: CASSISTGWGTDTQYF
cdr3_nt: TGTGCCAGTAGTATCTCGACAGGGTGGGGCACAGATACGCAGTATTTT

j_call: TRBJ1-5
d_call: -
clone_size: once
v_call: TRBV6-5
cdr3_aa: CASRGVGGGNQPQHF
cdr3_nt: TGTGCCAGCAGGGGGGTCGGGGGGGGCAATCAGCCCCAGCATTTT

j_call: TRBJ2-5
d_call: TRBD1
clone_size: -
v_call: TRBV18
cdr3_aa: CASWNRGEETQYF
cdr3_nt: TGTGCCAGCTGGAACAGGGGTGAGGAGACCCAGTACTTC

j_call: TRBJ1-1
d_call: -
clone_size: -
v_call: TRBV10-1
cdr3_aa: CASSESTQGRREAFF
cdr3_nt: TGCGCCAGCAGTGAGTCGACTCAGGGCCGAAGGGAAGCTTTCTTT

j_call: TRBJ1-1
d_call: -
clone_size: -
v_call: TRBV3-1/TRBV3-2
cdr3_aa: CASSRAGNTEAFF
cdr3_nt: TGTGCCAGCAGCCGGGCGGGAAACACTGAAGCTTTCTTT

j_call: TRBJ1-3
d_call: -
clone_size: -
v_call: TRBV7-9
cdr3_aa: CASSLIRDSNTIYF
cdr3_nt: TGTGCCAGCAGCTTGATCAGGGATTCGAACACCATATATTTT

j_call: TRBJ2-3
d_call: -
clone_size: -
v_call: TRBV5-1
cdr3_aa: CASSLGQVSTDTQYF
cdr3_nt: TGCGCCAGCAGCTTGGGACAGGTTAGCACAGATACGCAGTATTTT

j_call: TRBJ2-2
d_call: -
clone_size: -
v_call: TRBV19
cdr3_aa: CASSDQAGSGELFF
cdr3_nt: TGTGCCAGTAGTGACCAGGCAGGGTCCGGGGAGCTGTTTTTT

j_call: TRBJ2-1
d_call: TRBD2
clone_size: -
v_call: TRBV7-8
cdr3_aa: CASSLRRGVRGEQFF
cdr3_nt: TGTGCCAGCAGCTTACGGCGGGGGGTGCGGGGTGAGCAGTTCTTC

j_call: TRBJ1-5
d_call: TRBD1
clone_size: once
v_call: TRBV6-5
cdr3_aa: CASRETGVSNQPQHF
cdr3_nt: TGTGCCAGCAGGGAGACAGGGGTTAGCAATCAGCCCCAGCATTTT

j_call: TRBJ2-1
d_call: TRBD1
clone_size: -
v_call: TRBV27
cdr3_aa: CASSPRGTADPNNEQFF
cdr3_nt: TGTGCCAGCAGTCCACGAGGGACAGCGGATCCTAACAATGAGCAGTTCTTC

j_call: TRBJ2-3
d_call: TRBD1
clone_size: -
v_call: TRBV19
cdr3_aa: CATGQQGGTDTQYF
cdr3_nt: TGTGCCACCGGGCAGCAGGGGGGCACAGATACGCAGTATTTT

j_call: TRBJ2-2
d_call: -
clone_size: -
v_call: TRBV19
cdr3_aa: CATGSPSNTGELFF
cdr3_nt: TGTGCCACGGGGAGTCCCTCGAACACCGGGGAGCTGTTTTTT

j_call: TRBJ2-3
d_call: -
clone_size: -
v_call: TRBV6-6
cdr3_aa: CASSYSGLTSTDTQYF
cdr3_nt: TGTGCCAGCAGTTACTCGGGACTCACTAGCACAGATACGCAGTATTTT

j_call: TRBJ2-5
d_call: -
clone_size: -
v_call: TRBV5-1
cdr3_aa: CAPSLGGRGSQETQYF
cdr3_nt: TGCGCCCCCAGCCTCGGGGGGCGGGGGAGCCAAGAGACCCAGTACTTC

j_call: TRBJ1-1
d_call: -
clone_size: -
v_call: TRBV5-1
cdr3_aa: CASRRRQNTEAFF
cdr3_nt: TGCGCCAGCCGGCGGCGGCAGAACACTGAAGCTTTCTTT

j_call: TRBJ1-5
d_call: -
clone_size: -
v_call: TRBV10-3
cdr3_aa: CAISDRDDQPQHF
cdr3_nt: TGTGCCATCAGTGACAGGGATGATCAGCCCCAGCATTTT

j_call: TRBJ2-5
d_call: TRBD2
clone_size: once
v_call: TRBV9
cdr3_aa: CASSVGGTSGAQETQYF
cdr3_nt: TGTGCCAGCAGCGTAGGGGGGACTAGCGGGGCGCAAGAGACCCAGTACTTC

j_call: TRBJ1-4
d_call: TRBD1
clone_size: -
v_call: TRBV11-2
cdr3_aa: CASSLERGLGEKLFF
cdr3_nt: TGTGCCAGCAGCTTAGAGAGGGGGCTGGGTGAAAAACTGTTTTTT

j_call: TRBJ2-3
d_call: TRBD2
clone_size: -
v_call: TRBV2
cdr3_aa: CASKGTSSSTDTQYF
cdr3_nt: TGTGCCAGCAAAGGGACTAGCTCTAGCACAGATACGCAGTATTTT

j_call: TRBJ1-5
d_call: -
clone_size: -
v_call: TRBV6-7
cdr3_aa: CASSYSRSPGNQPQHF
cdr3_nt: TGTGCCAGCAGTTACTCGAGGAGTCCAGGGAATCAGCCCCAGCATTTT

j_call: TRBJ2-5
d_call: TRBD1
clone_size: -
v_call: TRBV7-6
cdr3_aa: CASSAGQGRAETQYF
cdr3_nt: TGTGCCAGCAGCGCGGGACAGGGTAGGGCGGAGACCCAGTACTTC

j_call: TRBJ2-1
d_call: -
clone_size: few
v_call: TRBV5-4
cdr3_aa: CASSDSPSASYNEQFF
cdr3_nt: TGTGCCAGCAGCGACTCTCCATCCGCTTCCTACAATGAGCAGTTCTTC